This T cell receptor beta chain was obtained from a study of cytomegalovirus exposure and HLA in healthy donors. This CDR3 is built from 16 residues. The germline CDR1 and CDR2 sequences are MNHEY and SMNVEV (reference sequence). The germline V and J ends were trimmed by 2 bases and 3 bases, with 15 bases remaining between them. PCR used 60 Vbeta primers and 13 Jbeta primers. Authors' analysis steps: Around 10 million of the approximately 80 million unique TCR beta chains counted in a later analysis were shared. Data came from immunoSEQ multiplex PCR; TCRdb stores just in-frame clones and leaves some out. The V and J calls and clone size were taken over from that table, and D and trimming were inferred from the DNA. Of over 100,000 clones listed, roughly 80% are singletons. Findings and caveats of the study: Equally common other TCR beta chains were less clonally expanded than HLA-associated ones, a later analysis found.

Turning to this clone: As yet, its antigen is unknown. The sample carries other DNA sequences with the same CDR3.

The chain recombines TRBV27 with TRBJ2-3; D is unresolved. Sequencing used PBMCs. The clonotype comes from a young man in good health and CMV-seropositive. The CDR3 DNA reads as TGTGCCAGCAGTTTAACCCCCCCAGGTGGTACAGATACGCAGTATTTT. It specifies CASSLTPPGGTDTQYF.